A selection of T cell receptor beta chains follows, all from one sample in a study of regulatory T cells in long-lasting Graves disease. TCRdb recomputed calls from the multiplex PCR reads with MiXCR, one row per CDR3 protein. The sample has approximately 400,000 distinct CDR3 sequences, 15% seen once. The data also belong to a second study, concerning T cells in Graves' hyperthyroidism and ophthalmopathy.

Material: peripheral blood mononuclear cells (PBMCs), obtained at new diagnosis, from a patient treated with antithyroid drugs. These receptor sequences come from a woman between 40 and 55 years old with Graves disease. Both conserved end residues are part of each CDR3. D genes are given only for firm matches. Some rows have no size entry. The others give once, few or many, or a class for an expanded clone.

cdr3_nt cdr3_aa d_call clone_size j_call v_call
TGCGCCAGCAGCCAAAGCCGGTCAAATGAAAAACTGTTTTTT CASSQSRSNEKLFF . . TRBJ1-4 TRBV4-1
TGTGCCACCAGCACTTCGGGGGTAATACTGAACACCGGGGAGCTGTTTTTT CATSTSGVILNTGELFF . few TRBJ2-2 TRBV15
TGCGCCAGCAGTGGACCCCGACTAGCGGGAGTCGCAGATACGCAGTATTTT CASSGPRLAGVADTQYF TRBD2 few TRBJ2-3 TRBV10-1
TGTGCCAGCAGCTTAGACAGGGGGCGCCCCACTGAAGCTTTCTTT CASSLDRGRPTEAFF TRBD1 many TRBJ1-1 TRBV7-2
TGCGCCAGCCACATAGCGGGAGGGTGGAATGAGCAGTTCTTC CASHIAGGWNEQFF TRBD2 many TRBJ2-1 TRBV10-2
TGTGCCAGCAGCTCTGTGGGACAGGGGGTACAAGAGACCCAGTACTTC CASSSVGQGVQETQYF TRBD1 many TRBJ2-5 TRBV13
TGTGCCAGCAGCTTAGGACGGGTGCAAGAGACCCAGTACTTC CASSLGRVQETQYF . many TRBJ2-5 TRBV7-2
TGCGCCAGCAGCCCGAATAGACTAGCGGGACGCTACGAGCAGTACTTC CASSPNRLAGRYEQYF TRBD2 many TRBJ2-7 TRBV5-1
TGTGCCAGCAGTGAAGCGGAGACAGGCTTCGCAGATACGCAGTATTTT CASSEAETGFADTQYF . many TRBJ2-3 TRBV2
TGCAGCGTCGCTTCAGGGACAGGAGAAGAAAAACTGTTTTTT CSVASGTGEEKLFF TRBD1 . TRBJ1-4 TRBV29-1
TGTGCCAGCAGTGTAGCTAGCGAGAACAATGAGCAGTTCTTC CASSVASENNEQFF . . TRBJ2-1 TRBV6-1
TGTGCCAGCTCAGGGACGGCACAAGAGACCCAGTACTTC CASSGTAQETQYF . many TRBJ2-5 TRBV18
TGTGCCAGCAGTTGGCTAGCGGGACGGGGCGAGCAGTACTTC CASSWLAGRGEQYF TRBD2 . TRBJ2-7 TRBV12-3/TRBV12-4
TGTGCCAGTAGTGTACTCCCGGGACAGGGAAGTTCCGAGCAGTTCTTC CASSVLPGQGSSEQFF TRBD1 many TRBJ2-1 TRBV19
TGTGCCAGCAGTCCCCTCGACAATGAGCAGTTCTTC CASSPLDNEQFF . many TRBJ2-1 TRBV12-3/TRBV12-4
TGTGCCAGCAGCTTGCCGGGACAGGGAGCATACGGGCAGTACTTC CASSLPGQGAYGQYF TRBD1 many TRBJ2-7 TRBV5-4
TGCGCCAGCAGTGCGCAGGGCCTGGACGACGAGCAGTACTTC CASSAQGLDDEQYF . many TRBJ2-7 TRBV10-2
TGTGCCAGCAGTCCGACAGGAATCTCCTACAATGAGCAGTTCTTC CASSPTGISYNEQFF . many TRBJ2-1 TRBV18
TGTGCCAGCAGCTCAACAACAGGGCTCAATGAGCAGTTCTTC CASSSTTGLNEQFF . many TRBJ2-1 TRBV7-8
TGTGCCAGCAGTTCCTTACGACAGACAGGGAGCAATCAGCCCCAGCATTTT CASSSLRQTGSNQPQHF TRBD1 few TRBJ1-5 TRBV6-5
TGTGCCAGCAGTTTAGAGGGGGGAAGGACTGAAGCTTTCTTT CASSLEGGRTEAFF . . TRBJ1-1 TRBV12-3/TRBV12-4
TGTGCCAGCAGTTTGGCGAGGGGCACAGATACGCAGTATTTT CASSLARGTDTQYF . many TRBJ2-3 TRBV28
TGTGCCAGCAGTTTCGGGGGAGATGACACTGAAGCTTTCTTT CASSFGGDDTEAFF . many TRBJ1-1 TRBV28
TGTGCCAGCCAGGGGAGTTTAACAGATACGCAGTATTTT CASQGSLTDTQYF . . TRBJ2-3 TRBV7-2
TGTGCCAGCAGCTTAAACCGGGACCTCTTAGGGGAGACCCAGTACTTC CASSLNRDLLGETQYF . many TRBJ2-5 TRBV7-8
TGTGCCAGCAGCGCCTCGGGCGGAACGAACACCGGGGAGCTGTTTTTT CASSASGGTNTGELFF . few TRBJ2-2 TRBV2
TGTGCCAGCAATCCTACAGGGGGAAACACCATATATTTT CASNPTGGNTIYF . many TRBJ1-3 TRBV28
TGTGCCAGCAGTTATACTAGCGGGGGCACCGGGGAGCTGTTTTTT CASSYTSGGTGELFF TRBD2 many TRBJ2-2 TRBV6-5
TGTGCCAGCAGCTTAGCCGGACTGCTTGTGGAGCAGTACTTC CASSLAGLLVEQYF . few TRBJ2-7 TRBV7-8